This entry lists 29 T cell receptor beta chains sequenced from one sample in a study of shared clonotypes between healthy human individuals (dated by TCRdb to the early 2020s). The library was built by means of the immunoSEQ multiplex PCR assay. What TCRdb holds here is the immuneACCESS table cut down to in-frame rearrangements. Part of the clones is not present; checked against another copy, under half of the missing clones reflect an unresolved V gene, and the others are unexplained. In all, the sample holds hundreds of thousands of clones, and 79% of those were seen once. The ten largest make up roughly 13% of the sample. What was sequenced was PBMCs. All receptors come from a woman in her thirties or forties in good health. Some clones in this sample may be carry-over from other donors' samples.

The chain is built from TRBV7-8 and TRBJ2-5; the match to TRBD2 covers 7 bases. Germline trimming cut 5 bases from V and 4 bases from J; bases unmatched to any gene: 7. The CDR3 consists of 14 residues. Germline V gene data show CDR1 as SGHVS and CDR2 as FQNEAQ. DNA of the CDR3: TGTGCCAGCAGCGGGAGGCCGGGAGGAGAGACCCAGTACTTC. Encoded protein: CASSGRPGGETQYF.

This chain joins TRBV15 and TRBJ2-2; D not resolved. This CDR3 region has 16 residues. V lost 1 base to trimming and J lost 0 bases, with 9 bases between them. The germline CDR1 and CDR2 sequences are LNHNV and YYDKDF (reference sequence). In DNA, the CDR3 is TGTGCCACCAGCAGAGTAGCCAGCGCGAACACCGGGGAGCTGTTTTTT. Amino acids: CATSRVASANTGELFF.

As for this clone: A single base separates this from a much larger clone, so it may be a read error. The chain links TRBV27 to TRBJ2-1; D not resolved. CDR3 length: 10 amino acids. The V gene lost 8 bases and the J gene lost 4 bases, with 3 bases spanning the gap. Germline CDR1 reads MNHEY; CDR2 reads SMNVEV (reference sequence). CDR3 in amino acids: CASGYNEQFF. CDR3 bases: TGTGCCAGCGGATACAATGAGCAGTTCTTC.

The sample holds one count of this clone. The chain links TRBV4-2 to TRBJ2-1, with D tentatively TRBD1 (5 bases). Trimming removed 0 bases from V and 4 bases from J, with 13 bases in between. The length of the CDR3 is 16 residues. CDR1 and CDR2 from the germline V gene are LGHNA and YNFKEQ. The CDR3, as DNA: TGTGCCAGCAGCCAAGACTACCTGGACATATACAATGAGCAGTTCTTC. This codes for CASSQDYLDIYNEQFF.

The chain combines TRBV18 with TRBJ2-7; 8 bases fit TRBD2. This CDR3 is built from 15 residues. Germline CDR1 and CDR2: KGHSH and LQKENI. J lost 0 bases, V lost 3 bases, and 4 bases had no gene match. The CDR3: CASSPQLAASYEQYF. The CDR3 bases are TGTGCCAGCTCACCTCAACTAGCGGCCTCCTACGAGCAGTACTTC.

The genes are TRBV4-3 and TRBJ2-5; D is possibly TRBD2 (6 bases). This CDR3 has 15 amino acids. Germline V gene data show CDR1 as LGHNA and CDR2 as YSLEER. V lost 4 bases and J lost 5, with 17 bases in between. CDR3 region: CASSPSGGGLETQYF. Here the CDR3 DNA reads TGCGCCAGCAGCCCTTCCGGCGGAGGGTTGGAGACCCAGTACTTC.

Here the CDR3 DNA reads TGTGCCAGCAGCTTGATGGCAGGGGGAACCTACGAGCAGTACTTC. Protein: CASSLMAGGTYEQYF. The chain links TRBV5-5 to TRBJ2-7; TRBD1 matches at 7 bases. The CDR3 is made up of 15 amino acids. The ends lost 1 base at V and 2 bases at J; junction bases unmatched: 6. CDR1 and CDR2 from the germline V gene are SGHKS and YYEKEE (reference sequence).

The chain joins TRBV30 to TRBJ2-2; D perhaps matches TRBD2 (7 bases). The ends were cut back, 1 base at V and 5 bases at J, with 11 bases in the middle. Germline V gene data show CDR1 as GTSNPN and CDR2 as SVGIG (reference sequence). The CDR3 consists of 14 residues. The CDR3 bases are TGTGCCTGGAGTGCAGGGGAGGGAACCGGGGAGCTGTTTTTT. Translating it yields CAWSAGEGTGELFF.

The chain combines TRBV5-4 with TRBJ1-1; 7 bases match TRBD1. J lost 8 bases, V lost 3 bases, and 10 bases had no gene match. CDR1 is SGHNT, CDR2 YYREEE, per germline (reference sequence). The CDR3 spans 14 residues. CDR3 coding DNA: TGTGCCAGCAGCTCCAATTCCAGGGGGATGGAAGCTTTCTTT. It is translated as CASSSNSRGMEAFF.

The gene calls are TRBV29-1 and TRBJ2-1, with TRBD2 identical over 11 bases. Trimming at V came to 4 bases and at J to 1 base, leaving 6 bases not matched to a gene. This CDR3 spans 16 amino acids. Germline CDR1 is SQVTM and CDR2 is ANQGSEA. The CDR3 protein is CSVVRLAGLSYNEQFF. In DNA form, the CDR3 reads TGCAGCGTTGTTCGACTAGCGGGGCTTTCCTACAATGAGCAGTTCTTC.

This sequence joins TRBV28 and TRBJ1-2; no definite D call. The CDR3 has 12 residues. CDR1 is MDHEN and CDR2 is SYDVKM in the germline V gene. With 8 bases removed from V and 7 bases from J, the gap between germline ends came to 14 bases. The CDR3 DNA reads TGTGCCAGCGTAGGGAGCGGCTCTGGCTACACCTTC. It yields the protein CASVGSGSGYTF.

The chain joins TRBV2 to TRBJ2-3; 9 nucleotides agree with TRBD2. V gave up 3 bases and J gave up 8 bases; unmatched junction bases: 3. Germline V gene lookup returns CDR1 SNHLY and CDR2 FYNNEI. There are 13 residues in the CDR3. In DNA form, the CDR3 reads TGTGCCAGCAGTGAGCGGGAGGGCCTTACGCAGTATTTT. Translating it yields CASSEREGLTQYF.

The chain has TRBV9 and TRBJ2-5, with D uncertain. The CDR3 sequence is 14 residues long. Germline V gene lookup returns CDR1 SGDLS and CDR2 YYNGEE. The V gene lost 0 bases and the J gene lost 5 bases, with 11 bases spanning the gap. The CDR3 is CASSVASLGETQYF. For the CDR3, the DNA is TGTGCCAGCAGCGTAGCTAGTCTGGGGGAGACCCAGTACTTC.

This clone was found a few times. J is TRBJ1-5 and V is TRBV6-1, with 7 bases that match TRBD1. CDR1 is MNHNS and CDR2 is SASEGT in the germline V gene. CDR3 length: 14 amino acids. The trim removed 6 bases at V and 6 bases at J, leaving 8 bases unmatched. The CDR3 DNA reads TGTGCCAGCAGGGGAACCAGGGGGGCTCAGCCCCAGCATTTT. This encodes CASRGTRGAQPQHF.

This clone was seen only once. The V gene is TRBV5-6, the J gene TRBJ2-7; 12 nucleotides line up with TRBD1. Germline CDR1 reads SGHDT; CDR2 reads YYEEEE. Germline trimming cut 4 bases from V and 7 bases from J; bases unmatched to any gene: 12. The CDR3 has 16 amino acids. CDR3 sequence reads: CASSAGRDRGLSEQYF. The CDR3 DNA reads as TGTGCCAGCAGCGCAGGCCGGGACAGGGGGCTGAGTGAGCAGTACTTC.

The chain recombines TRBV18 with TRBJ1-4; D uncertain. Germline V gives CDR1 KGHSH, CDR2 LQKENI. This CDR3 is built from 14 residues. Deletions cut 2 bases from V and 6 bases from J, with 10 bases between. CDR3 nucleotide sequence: TGTGCCAGCTCACCAGGGCAGGAGGATGAAAAACTGTTTTTT. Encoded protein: CASSPGQEDEKLFF. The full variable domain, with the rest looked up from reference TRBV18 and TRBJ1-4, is NAGVMQNPRHLVRRRGQEARLRCSPMKGHSHVYWYRQLPEEGLKFMVYLQKENIIDESGMPKERFSAEFPKEGPSILRIQQVVRGDSAAYFCASSPGQEDEKLFFGSGTQLSVL.

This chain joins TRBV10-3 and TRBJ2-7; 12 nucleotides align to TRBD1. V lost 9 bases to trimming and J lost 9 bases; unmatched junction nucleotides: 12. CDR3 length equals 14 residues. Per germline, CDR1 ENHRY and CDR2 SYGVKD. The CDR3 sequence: CAIKTGTGGAGQYF. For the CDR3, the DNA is TGTGCCATTAAAACCGGGACAGGGGGCGCGGGGCAGTACTTC.

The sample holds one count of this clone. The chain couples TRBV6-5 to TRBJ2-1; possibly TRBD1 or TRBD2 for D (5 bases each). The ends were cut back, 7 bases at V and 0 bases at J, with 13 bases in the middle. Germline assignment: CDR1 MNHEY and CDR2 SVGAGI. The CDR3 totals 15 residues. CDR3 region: CASKNGGSSYNEQFF. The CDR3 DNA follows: TGTGCCAGCAAAAATGGGGGTAGCTCCTACAATGAGCAGTTCTTC.

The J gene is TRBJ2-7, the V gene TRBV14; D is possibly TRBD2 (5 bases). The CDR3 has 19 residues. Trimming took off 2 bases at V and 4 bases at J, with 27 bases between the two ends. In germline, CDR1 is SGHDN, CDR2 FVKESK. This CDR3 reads CASSQPRWADPPGLYEQYF. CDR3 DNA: TGTGCCAGCAGCCAACCTAGATGGGCAGATCCCCCGGGATTATACGAGCAGTACTTC.

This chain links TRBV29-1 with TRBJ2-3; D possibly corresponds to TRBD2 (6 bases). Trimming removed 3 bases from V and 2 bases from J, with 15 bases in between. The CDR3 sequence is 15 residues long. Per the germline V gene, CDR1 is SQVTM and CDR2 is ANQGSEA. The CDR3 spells CSVEDSRGNTDTQYF. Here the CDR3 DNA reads TGCAGCGTTGAGGACTCGCGGGGAAACACAGATACGCAGTATTTT.

The CDR3 loop reads CASSLRGLEQYF. The CDR3 DNA follows: TGTGCCAGCAGCTTAAGAGGGCTCGAGCAGTACTTC. The genes are TRBV7-9 and TRBJ2-7; D may be TRBD2 (5 bases). Trimming stripped 2 bases from V and 6 bases from J, with 8 bases between. CDR1 is SEHNR, CDR2 FQNEAQ, per germline (reference sequence). The CDR3 consists of 12 residues.

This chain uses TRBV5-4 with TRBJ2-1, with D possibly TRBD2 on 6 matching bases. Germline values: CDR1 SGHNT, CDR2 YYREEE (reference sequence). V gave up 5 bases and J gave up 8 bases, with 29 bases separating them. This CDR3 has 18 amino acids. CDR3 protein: CASRRILVVGGPGHEQFF. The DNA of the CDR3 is TGTGCCAGCAGACGAATATTGGTAGTGGGAGGCCCGGGACATGAGCAGTTCTTC.

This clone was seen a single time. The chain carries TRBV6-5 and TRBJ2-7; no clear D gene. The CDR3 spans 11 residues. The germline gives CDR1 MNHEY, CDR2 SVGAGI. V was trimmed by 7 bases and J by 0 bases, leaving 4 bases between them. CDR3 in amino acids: CASKASYEQYF. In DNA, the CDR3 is TGTGCCAGCAAAGCCTCCTACGAGCAGTACTTC.

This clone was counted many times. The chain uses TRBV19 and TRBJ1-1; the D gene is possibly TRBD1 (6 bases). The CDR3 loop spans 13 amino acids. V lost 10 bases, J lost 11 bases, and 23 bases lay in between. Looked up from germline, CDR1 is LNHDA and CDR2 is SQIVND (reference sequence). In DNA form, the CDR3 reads TGTGCCACTACCCCCTTGGTGGGGGCGTTGGCTTTCTTT. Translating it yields CATTPLVGALAFF.

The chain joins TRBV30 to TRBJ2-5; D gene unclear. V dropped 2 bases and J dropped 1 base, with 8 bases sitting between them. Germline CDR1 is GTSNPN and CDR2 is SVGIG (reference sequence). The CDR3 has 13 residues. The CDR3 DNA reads TGTGCCTGGAGTAAAGGGCTCCAAGAGACCCAGTACTTC. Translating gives CAWSKGLQETQYF.

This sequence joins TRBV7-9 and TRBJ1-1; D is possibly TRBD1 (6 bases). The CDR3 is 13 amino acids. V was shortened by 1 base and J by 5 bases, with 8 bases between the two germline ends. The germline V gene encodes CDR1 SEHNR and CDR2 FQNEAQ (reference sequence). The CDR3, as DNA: TGTGCCAGCAGCTTAGATGGGACAACTGAAGCTTTCTTT. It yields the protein CASSLDGTTEAFF.

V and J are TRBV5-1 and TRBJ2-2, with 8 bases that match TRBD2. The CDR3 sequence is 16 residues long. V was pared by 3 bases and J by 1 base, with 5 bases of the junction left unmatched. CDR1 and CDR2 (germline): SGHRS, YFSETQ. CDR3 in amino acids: CASSSTTSVNTGELFF. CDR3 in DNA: TGCGCCAGCAGCTCGACGACTAGCGTGAACACCGGGGAGCTGTTTTTT. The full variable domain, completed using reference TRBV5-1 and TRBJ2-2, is KAGVTQTPRYLIKTRGQQVTLSCSPISGHRSVSWYQQTPGQGLQFLFEYFSETQRNKGNFPGRFSGRQFSNSRSEMNVSTLELGDSALYLCASSSTTSVNTGELFFGEGSRLTVL.

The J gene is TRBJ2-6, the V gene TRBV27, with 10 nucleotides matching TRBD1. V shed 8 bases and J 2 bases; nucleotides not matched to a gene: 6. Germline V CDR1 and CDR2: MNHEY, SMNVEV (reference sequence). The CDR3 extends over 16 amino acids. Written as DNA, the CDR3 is TGTGCCAGCTCCCCGACAGGGGGCGCTGGGGCCAACGTCCTGACTTTC. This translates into CASSPTGGAGANVLTF.

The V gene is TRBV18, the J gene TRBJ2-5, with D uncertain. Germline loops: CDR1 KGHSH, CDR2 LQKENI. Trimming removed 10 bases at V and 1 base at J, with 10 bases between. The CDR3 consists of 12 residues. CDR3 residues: CATASAQETQYF. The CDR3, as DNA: TGTGCCACCGCGTCGGCCCAAGAGACCCAGTACTTC.